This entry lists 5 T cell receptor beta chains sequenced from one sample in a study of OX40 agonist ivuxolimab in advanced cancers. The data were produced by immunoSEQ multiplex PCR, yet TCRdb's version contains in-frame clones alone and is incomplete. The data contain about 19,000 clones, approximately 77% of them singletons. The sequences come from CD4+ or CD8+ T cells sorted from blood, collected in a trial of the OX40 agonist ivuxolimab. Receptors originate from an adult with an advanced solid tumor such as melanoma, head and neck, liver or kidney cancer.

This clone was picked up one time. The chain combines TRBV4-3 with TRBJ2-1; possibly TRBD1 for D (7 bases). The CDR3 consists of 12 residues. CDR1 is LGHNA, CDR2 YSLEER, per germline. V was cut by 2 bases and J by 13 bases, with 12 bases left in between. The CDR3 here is CASSQTGEDQFF. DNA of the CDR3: TGCGCCAGCAGCCAAACAGGGGAGGACCAGTTCTTC.

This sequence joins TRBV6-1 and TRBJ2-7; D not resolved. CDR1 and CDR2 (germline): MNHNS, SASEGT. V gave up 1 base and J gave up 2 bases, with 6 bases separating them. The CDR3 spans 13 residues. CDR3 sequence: CASSEGIAYEQYF. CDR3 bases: TGTGCCAGCAGTGAAGGGATTGCCTACGAGCAGTACTTC.

This CDR3 reads CASRAPGGLAVDYEQYF. In DNA, the CDR3 is TGTGCCAGCAGGGCCCCAGGGGGACTAGCGGTAGATTACGAGCAGTACTTC. The rearrangement joins TRBV2 to TRBJ2-7, with TRBD2 matching over 11 bases. The CDR3 extends over 17 amino acids. Germline values: CDR1 SNHLY, CDR2 FYNNEI. V dropped 6 bases and J dropped 4; count of bases not matched to a gene: 14.

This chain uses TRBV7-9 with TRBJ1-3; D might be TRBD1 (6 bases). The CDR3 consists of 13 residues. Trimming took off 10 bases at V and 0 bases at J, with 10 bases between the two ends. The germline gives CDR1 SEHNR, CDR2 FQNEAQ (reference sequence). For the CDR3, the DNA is TGTGCCACCAGACAGGCCTCTGGAAACACCATATATTTT. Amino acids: CATRQASGNTIYF.

The CDR3 sequence: CASSPTGNPEAFF. Written as DNA, the CDR3 is TGTGCCAGCAGTCCGACAGGGAATCCTGAAGCTTTCTTT. The rearrangement joins TRBV2 to TRBJ1-1, with 7 positions matching TRBD1. This CDR3 is built from 13 residues. Germline CDR1 reads SNHLY; CDR2 reads FYNNEI. V was clipped by 5 bases and J by 6 bases; unmatched bases: 6.